This passage covers 20 T cell receptor beta chains from one sample sequenced in a study of blood T cells in healthy people across ages. Next came a second PCR, run for about 6 to 12 cycles, which used a sample-barcoded 5' primer along with a J-beta primer mix. Via MiXCR, TCRdb re-called the 5' RACE reads, giving one row per CDR3 protein. This sample carries roughly 2 million distinct CDR3 sequences, about 50% of them seen once, and the ten largest clones take about 2.1%. Sequencing input: blood. The receptors were gathered from a woman between 40 and 55 years old in good health.

This clonotype has only a few counts. The chain is built from TRBV6-5 and TRBJ2-4; 7 bases fit TRBD1. This CDR3 is built from 16 residues. Germline assignment: CDR1 MNHEY and CDR2 SVGAGI. Trimming removed 0 bases from V and 7 bases from J; junction bases left unmatched: 9. The CDR3 DNA is TGTGCCAGCAGTTACTCGGCTCAGAGGGGGCTGAACATTCAGTACTTC. This codes for CASSYSAQRGLNIQYF.

V and J are TRBV6-2 or TRBV6-3 and TRBJ2-5; 7 nucleotides agree with TRBD2. This CDR3 has 15 residues. The germline V gene has CDR1 MNHEY and CDR2 SVGEGT. The trim removed 6 bases at V and 4 bases at J, leaving 11 bases unmatched. CDR3 coding DNA: TGTGCCAGCAGCAAACCAGCGGGACCAACAGAGACCCAGTACTTC. It is translated as CASSKPAGPTETQYF.

CDR3 amino acids: CASSQDWDNYEQYF. The CDR3 region has the DNA TGTGCCAGCAGCCAAGATTGGGACAACTACGAGCAGTACTTC. The chain has TRBV4-2 and TRBJ2-7; D may be TRBD1 (6 bases). V shed 0 bases and J shed 3 bases, with 9 bases lying between them. This CDR3 has 14 residues. Germline V CDR1 and CDR2: LGHNA, YNFKEQ.

There are a few counts of this clonotype. V gene TRBV5-5 combines with J gene TRBJ2-7, with 9 bases matching TRBD1. This CDR3 contains 15 residues. Germline CDR1 and CDR2: SGHKS and YYEKEE (reference sequence). Germline trimming cut 3 bases from V and 2 bases from J; bases unmatched to any gene: 6. For the CDR3, the DNA is TGTGCCAGCAGCTACACGGGACAGGGACCCTACGAGCAGTACTTC. It translates to CASSYTGQGPYEQYF.

Ten or more counts support this clonotype. The chain is built from TRBV10-3 and TRBJ2-4; the match to TRBD2 covers 10 bases. Germline V gene lookup returns CDR1 ENHRY and CDR2 SYGVKD. V dropped 3 bases and J dropped 8; count of bases not matched to a gene: 13. This CDR3 region has 17 residues. The CDR3 protein is CAISDPDGAGGTYIQYF. The CDR3 nucleotides are TGTGCCATCAGTGACCCGGACGGAGCGGGGGGGACGTACATTCAGTACTTC.

Of note for this clonotype: In this CDR3 the conserved last residue, phenylalanine or tryptophan, is missing, so a read error is likely. The limits of the CDR3 on the DNA are not certain, so only TCRdb's listed CDR3 is given. The chain recombines TRBV21-1 with TRBJ2-4. TRBV21-1 is tagged as a pseudogene. The CDR3 has 17 amino acids, counting both end residues. This chain's CDR3 is CASSKVRPGIGQKHSVL.

The CDR3 coding sequence is TGCAGCGTTGCCATTCGGGGGGGGTCAGAGACCCAGTACTTC. This encodes CSVAIRGGSETQYF. The V gene is TRBV29-1, the J gene TRBJ2-5; 8 positions match TRBD2. Germline values: CDR1 SQVTM, CDR2 ANQGSEA. The CDR3 is made up of 14 amino acids. V trimming: 4 bases; J trimming: 4 bases; junction bases outside the gene matches: 8. Drawing the rest from reference TRBV29-1 and TRBJ2-5, the complete variable domain is SAVISQKPSRDICQRGTSLTIQCQVDSQVTMMFWYRQQPGQSLTLIATANQGSEATYESGFVIDKFPISRPNLTFSTLTVSNMSPEDSSIYLCSVAIRGGSETQYFGPGTRLLVL.

V is TRBV7-2 and J is TRBJ2-3; D is perhaps TRBD1 (5 bases). This CDR3 has 15 residues. Trimming removed 1 base at V and 4 bases at J, with 12 bases between. Per germline, CDR1 SGHTA and CDR2 FQGNSA. The CDR3 DNA is TGTGCCAGCAGCTTAGTCGTAGGGGTTGCAGATACGCAGTATTTT. Translation: CASSLVVGVADTQYF. Complete variable domain (other parts from reference TRBV7-2 and TRBJ2-3): GAGVSQSPSNKVTEKGKDVELRCDPISGHTALYWYRQSLGQGLEFLIYFQGNSAPDKSGLPSDRFSAERTGGSVSTLTIQRTQQEDSAVYLCASSLVVGVADTQYFGPGTRLTVL.

This clonotype has just a few counts. The CDR3 sequence: CASSYGEAPDTQYF. DNA of the CDR3: TGTGCCAGCAGTTACGGGGAGGCGCCAGATACGCAGTATTTT. The V call is TRBV6-6, the J call TRBJ2-3; TRBD2 is a possible D gene (6 bases). This CDR3 comprises 14 residues. The ends were cut back, 2 bases at V and 4 bases at J, with 10 bases in the middle. CDR1 MNHNY and CDR2 SVGAGI come from the germline V gene (reference sequence).

V is TRBV28 and J is TRBJ2-1; no clear D. The V gene's germline CDR1 is MDHEN and CDR2 SYDVKM. CDR3 length: 13 residues. V dropped 3 bases and J dropped 8 bases, with 11 bases sitting between them. The CDR3 loop reads CASSFVGPDEQFF. The CDR3 nucleotides read TGTGCCAGCAGTTTCGTAGGGCCGGATGAGCAGTTCTTC.

In the case of this clonotype: This clone may be a read error of a much larger clone one base away. The V and J genes are TRBV18 and TRBJ2-3; no reliable D call. This CDR3 contains 15 residues. Germline V CDR1 and CDR2: KGHSH, LQKENI. This chain's CDR3 is CASPPGIRYADTQYF. The CDR3 DNA reads as TGTGCCAGCCCACCTGGAATCAGATATGCAGATACGCAGTATTTT.

This clonotype appeared a few times. The chain recombines TRBV27 with TRBJ2-3; the D gene is possibly TRBD2 (5 bases). Trimming cost V 8 bases and J 4 bases, with 16 bases left between them. Per germline, CDR1 MNHEY and CDR2 SMNVEV (reference sequence). CDR3 size: 14 residues. The CDR3 loop is CASRFGLAPDTQYF. The CDR3 coding sequence is TGTGCCAGCCGCTTCGGACTCGCGCCAGATACGCAGTATTTT.

The V and J genes are TRBV11-2 and TRBJ2-1; tentatively, D is TRBD1 (5 bases). Near its end, the DNA agrees better with TRBJ2-7, so the J call may be wrong. Germline V gives CDR1 SGHAT, CDR2 FQNNGV. This CDR3 spans 15 amino acids. CDR3 bases: TGTGCCAGCAGCTTAGGTGGGGCAGTGAGAAATGAGCAGTACTTC. Translating it yields CASSLGGAVRNEQYF.

The chain employs TRBV21-1 and TRBJ2-3; the tabulated D call, TRBD1, remains unverified against the DNA. TRBV21-1 is a pseudogene locus. The CDR3 extends over 15 amino acids. Here the CDR3 reads CASSLRQVRTDTQYF. CDR3 nucleotide sequence: TGTGCCAGCAGCCTACGACAGGTGCGAACAGATACGCAGTATTTT.

The CDR3 bases are TGTGCCAGCAGCTTGCCTTACCGGTCTGGGGCCAACGTCCTGACTTTC. Amino acids: CASSLPYRSGANVLTF. The rearrangement joins TRBV7-9 to TRBJ2-6; D gene unclear. Trimming cost V 3 bases and J 1 base, with 10 bases left between them. The CDR3 loop spans 16 amino acids. Germline V CDR1 and CDR2: SEHNR, FQNEAQ (reference sequence).

The chain combines TRBV14 with TRBJ2-7; D may be TRBD1 or TRBD2 (5 bases each). The CDR3 loop spans 13 amino acids. The germline V and J ends were trimmed by 1 base and 9 bases, with 13 bases remaining between them. Germline V gene sequence: CDR1 SGHDN, CDR2 FVKESK. CDR3 residues: CASSQAPGRWQYF. The CDR3 DNA reads TGTGCCAGCAGCCAAGCTCCGGGGCGCTGGCAGTACTTC. Filled out from reference TRBV14 and TRBJ2-7, the complete variable domain reads EAGVTQFPSHSVIEKGQTVTLRCDPISGHDNLYWYRRVMGKEIKFLLHFVKESKQDESGMPNNRFLAERTGGTYSTLKVQPAELEDSGVYFCASSQAPGRWQYFGPGTRLTVT.

This clonotype was recorded many times. V usage is TRBV7-9 and J usage is TRBJ2-7, with TRBD1 identical over 7 bases. CDR1 is SEHNR, CDR2 FQNEAQ, per germline (reference sequence). J was trimmed by 3 bases and V by 5 bases; bases with no gene match: 13. The CDR3 covers 16 residues. The CDR3 DNA follows: TGTGCCAGCAGCCAACCACCGACAGGGATATACTACGAGCAGTACTTC. Protein product: CASSQPPTGIYYEQYF.

V gene TRBV13 combines with J gene TRBJ1-2; D unclear. V was trimmed by 3 bases and J by 3 bases, leaving 14 bases between them. This CDR3 region has 15 residues. In germline, CDR1 is PRHDT, CDR2 FYEKMQ (reference sequence). The CDR3 region is CASSFISRPHYGYTF. CDR3 bases: TGTGCCAGCAGCTTTATATCCCGCCCTCACTATGGCTACACCTTC.

This sequence joins TRBV6-2 or TRBV6-3 and TRBJ2-1; 8 nucleotides line up with TRBD1. Germline CDR1 reads MNHEY; CDR2 reads SVGEGT. V was pared by 2 bases and J by 0 bases, with 6 bases of the junction left unmatched. The CDR3 sequence is 17 residues long. CDR3 sequence reads: CASSYGTGVRSYNEQFF. CDR3 nucleotide sequence: TGTGCCAGCAGTTACGGGACAGGCGTACGCTCCTACAATGAGCAGTTCTTC.

V is TRBV6-1 and J is TRBJ2-2, with 11 bases matching TRBD2. Germline V gene sequence: CDR1 MNHNS, CDR2 SASEGT. There are 19 residues in the CDR3. Trimming cost V 6 bases and J 5 bases; bases outside gene matches: 17. The CDR3 sequence is CASRVWGTSGFDSTGELFF. CDR3 nucleotides: TGTGCCAGCAGGGTCTGGGGGACTAGCGGCTTTGATAGTACCGGGGAGCTGTTTTTT.